This T cell receptor (beta chain) originates from a study of blood T cells in healthy people across ages. On this clonotype: As yet, its antigen is unknown.

Regarding the study as a whole: Getting older went along with TCR beta diversity per million T cells dropping roughly linearly. Among long-lived donors, naive CD4+ cells were more numerous and diversity higher than in aged donors.

With V trimmed by 5 bases and J by 3 bases, 4 bases remained unmatched. There are 14 residues in the CDR3. Germline-derived CDR1 and CDR2 are SGHVS and FQNEAQ. A second about 6 to 12 cycle PCR used barcoded and J-beta primers. MiXCR, applied by TCRdb to the 5' RACE reads, yields one record per CDR3 protein. Altogether approximately 1,000,000 distinct CDR3 sequences are present, roughly 45% being singletons, with the ten largest covering about 19%. Donors were healthy Caucasian individuals from Russia aged roughly 6 to 100. The sequence derives from an older woman in good health. The material sequenced was blood. The rearrangement uses TRBV7-8 and TRBJ1-1, with 9 bases lining up with TRBD1. CDR3 protein: CASSPGDRDTEAFF. The CDR3 DNA reads TGTGCCAGCAGCCCCGGGGACAGGGACACTGAAGCTTTCTTT.